The 6 T cell receptor beta chains below all came from one sample that was sequenced in a study of cytomegalovirus exposure and HLA in healthy donors. Assay used: immunoSEQ multiplex PCR; TCRdb lists only in-frame clones, some missing. The sample shows 150,000 to 200,000 clones, around nine tenths of them seen only once. The sequenced material came from PBMCs. The receptor source for this set is a woman in her late teens or twenties in good health and CMV-seronegative.

The V and J genes are TRBV6-5 and TRBJ1-1; possible D gene TRBD1, 5 bases. CDR1 is MNHEY, CDR2 SVGAGI, per germline. The CDR3 extends over 14 amino acids. Trimming shortened V by 6 bases and J by 1 base, and 12 bases separated the two germline ends. This chain's CDR3 is CASRPPDRNTEAFF. The CDR3 DNA reads TGTGCCAGCAGACCCCCCGACAGGAACACTGAAGCTTTCTTT.

This chain links TRBV25-1 with TRBJ2-1; the D gene is possibly TRBD2 (7 bases). The V end was cut by 1 base, the J end by 0 bases, with 10 bases between. The CDR3 consists of 16 residues. Germline V gene sequence: CDR1 MGHDK, CDR2 SYGVNS. In DNA, the CDR3 is TGTGCCAGCAGTGAATTAGGGGGGGTCTCCTACAATGAGCAGTTCTTC. Translated, it gives CASSELGGVSYNEQFF.

The chain recombines TRBV5-4 with TRBJ1-1, with 8 positions matching TRBD1. The junction had 11 bases not matched to a gene; V was cut back by 0 bases and J by 1 base. CDR1 SGHNT and CDR2 YYREEE come from the germline V gene (reference sequence). The CDR3 sequence is 18 residues long. The CDR3 DNA sequence: TGTGCCAGCAGCTTGGTGGCTTGGTACAGGGGGTCGAACACTGAAGCTTTCTTT. Its translation: CASSLVAWYRGSNTEAFF.

V gene TRBV7-6 combines with J gene TRBJ2-3; maybe TRBD1 (7 bases). Looked up from germline, CDR1 is SGHVS and CDR2 is FNYEAQ. V dropped 5 bases and J dropped 0 bases, with 18 bases sitting between them. This CDR3 is 17 amino acids long. The chain's CDR3 is CASSPRQGLTSTDTQYF. CDR3 nucleotide sequence: TGTGCCAGCAGCCCACGACAGGGACTCACTAGCACAGATACGCAGTATTTT.

This clone appeared once. The chain is built from TRBV5-1 and TRBJ2-1; 7 nucleotides match TRBD1. The CDR3 sequence is 14 residues long. Germline CDR1 SGHRS, CDR2 YFSETQ. The V gene end was trimmed by 4 bases and the J gene end by 2 bases; junction bases not matched to a gene: 3. CDR3 residues: CASSHDRAYNEQFF. Written as DNA, the CDR3 is TGCGCCAGCAGCCATGACAGGGCCTACAATGAGCAGTTCTTC.

This chain connects TRBV7-2 to TRBJ2-3, with a tentative D call TRBD1 (5 bases). Trimming cost V 5 bases and J 2 bases, with 14 bases left between them. Per germline, CDR1 SGHTA and CDR2 FQGNSA. The CDR3 has 15 amino acids. CDR3 nucleotides: TGTGCCAGCAGCCGGCGACAGCCCATCACAGATACGCAGTATTTT. It codes for CASSRRQPITDTQYF.